The rows below give T cell receptor beta chains drawn from one sample of a study of blood T cell repertoires in COVID-19. Profiling relied on immunoSEQ multiplex PCR, and the TCRdb table lists in-frame clones only, not all of them. The sample yields under 60,000 clones, 87% seen once. The sequenced sample was peripheral blood. The receptors shown here come from a woman aged 60 to 75 with COVID-19, enrolled during active disease. CDR3s leave out the opening cysteine and the closing phenylalanine or tryptophan. Each record gives: J gene, V gene, CDR3 protein.

>TRBJ1-5|TRBV19
ASSTVRRQNQPQH
>TRBJ2-1|TRBV5-1
ASSPPSGRGGEQF
>TRBJ2-3|TRBV9
ASSARQARDTQY
>TRBJ2-3|TRBV10-3
AISLRPGGTDTQY
>TRBJ1-2|TRBV5-6
ASNIGQTYGYT
>TRBJ2-1|TRBV5-8
ASSLRTSRDYNEQF
>TRBJ1-2|TRBV9
ASSPRVEFYGYT
>TRBJ1-2|TRBV6-1
ASSEILDSAYGYT
>TRBJ2-2|TRBV12-5
ASGLGRTGELF
>TRBJ2-7|TRBV6-5
ASRGGQAGSDEQY
>TRBJ1-6|TRBV6-1
ASSEVEQPNSPLH
>TRBJ2-3|TRBV2
ASRTVYTDTQY
>TRBJ1-1|TRBV7-2
ASSYRTGSTEAF
>TRBJ1-2|TRBV27
ASKITGTEHRRGYT
>TRBJ2-7|TRBV30
AWSVFGTSVSYEQY